The clone carrying this T cell receptor (beta chain) turned up a few times. Profiling relied on immunoSEQ multiplex PCR, and the TCRdb table lists in-frame clones only, not all of them. The sample lists roughly 230,000 clones, over 75% occurring once. This record belongs to a study of blood T cell repertoires in COVID-19. CDR1 is MDHEN and CDR2 is SYDVKM in the germline V gene. V dropped 5 bases and J dropped 0; count of bases not matched to a gene: 6. CDR3 length: 15 amino acids. The source material was peripheral blood. The V gene is TRBV28, the J gene TRBJ2-7, with 8 bases matching TRBD2. This TCR was recovered from an elderly woman with acute or convalescent COVID-19. CDR3 sequence (DNA): TGTGCCAGCAGTCCGGCTAGCGGGTTCTCCTACGAGCAGTACTTC. It translates to CASSPASGFSYEQYF.